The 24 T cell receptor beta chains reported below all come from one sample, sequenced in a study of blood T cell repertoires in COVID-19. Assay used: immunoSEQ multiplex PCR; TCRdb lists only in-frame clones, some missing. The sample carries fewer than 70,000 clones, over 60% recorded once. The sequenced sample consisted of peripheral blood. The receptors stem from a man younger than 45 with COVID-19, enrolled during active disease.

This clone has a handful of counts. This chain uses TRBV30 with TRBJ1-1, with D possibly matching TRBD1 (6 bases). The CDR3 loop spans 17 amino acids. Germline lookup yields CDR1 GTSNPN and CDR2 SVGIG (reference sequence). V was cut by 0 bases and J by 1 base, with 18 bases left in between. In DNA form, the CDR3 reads TGTGCCTGGAGTGTACAATCGGACAGCCGGCCGAACACTGAAGCTTTCTTT. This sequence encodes CAWSVQSDSRPNTEAFF.

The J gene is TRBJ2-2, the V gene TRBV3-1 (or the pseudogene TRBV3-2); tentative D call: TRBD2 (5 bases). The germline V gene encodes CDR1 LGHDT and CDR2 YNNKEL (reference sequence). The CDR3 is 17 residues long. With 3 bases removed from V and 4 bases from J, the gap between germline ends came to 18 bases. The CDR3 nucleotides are TGTGCCAGCAGCCAGGGCTCGGGATTATCCTTCACCGGGGAGCTGTTTTTT. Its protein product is CASSQGSGLSFTGELFF.

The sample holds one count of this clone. CDR3 sequence reads: CASSILTGRDEKLFF. CDR3 DNA sequence: TGTGCCAGTAGTATCTTGACAGGACGAGATGAAAAACTGTTTTTT. The rearrangement uses TRBV19 and TRBJ1-4, with D perhaps TRBD1 (6 bases). Germline lookup yields CDR1 LNHDA and CDR2 SQIVND (reference sequence). The CDR3 extends over 15 amino acids. Deletions cut 3 bases from V and 6 bases from J, with 14 bases between.

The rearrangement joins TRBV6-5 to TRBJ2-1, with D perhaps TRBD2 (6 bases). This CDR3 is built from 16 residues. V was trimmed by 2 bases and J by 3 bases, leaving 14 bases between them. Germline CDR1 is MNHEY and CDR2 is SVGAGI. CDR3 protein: CASSYRGAGFYNEQFF. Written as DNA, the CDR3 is TGTGCCAGCAGTTACCGCGGGGCGGGGTTCTACAATGAGCAGTTCTTC.

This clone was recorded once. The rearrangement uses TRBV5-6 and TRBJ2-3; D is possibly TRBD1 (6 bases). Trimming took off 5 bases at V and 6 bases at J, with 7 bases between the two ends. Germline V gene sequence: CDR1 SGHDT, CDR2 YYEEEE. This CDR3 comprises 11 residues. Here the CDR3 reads CASSRGDTQYF. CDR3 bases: TGTGCCAGCAGTAGGGGGGATACGCAGTATTTT.

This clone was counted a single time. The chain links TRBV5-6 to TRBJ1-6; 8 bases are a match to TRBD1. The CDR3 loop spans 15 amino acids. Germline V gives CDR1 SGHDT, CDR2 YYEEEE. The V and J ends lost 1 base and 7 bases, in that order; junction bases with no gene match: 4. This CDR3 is CASSLFGQGNSPLHF. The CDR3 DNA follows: TGTGCCAGCAGCTTGTTCGGACAGGGAAATTCACCCCTCCACTTT.

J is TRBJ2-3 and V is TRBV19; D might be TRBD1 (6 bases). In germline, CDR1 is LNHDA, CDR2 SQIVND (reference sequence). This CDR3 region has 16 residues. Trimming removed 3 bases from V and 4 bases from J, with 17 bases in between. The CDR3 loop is CASSIRAGASADTQYF. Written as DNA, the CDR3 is TGTGCCAGTAGTATCAGGGCAGGGGCCTCGGCAGATACGCAGTATTTT.

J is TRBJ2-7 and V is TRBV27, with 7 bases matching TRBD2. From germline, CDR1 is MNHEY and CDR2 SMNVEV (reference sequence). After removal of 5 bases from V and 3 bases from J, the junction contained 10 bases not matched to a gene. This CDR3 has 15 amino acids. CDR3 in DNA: TGTGCCAGCAGTCCGACCTGGGGGGGGAACTACGAGCAGTACTTC. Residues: CASSPTWGGNYEQYF.

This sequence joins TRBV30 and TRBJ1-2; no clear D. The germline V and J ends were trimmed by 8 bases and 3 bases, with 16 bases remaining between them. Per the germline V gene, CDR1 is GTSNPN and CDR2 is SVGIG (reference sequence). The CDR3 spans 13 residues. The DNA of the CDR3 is TGTGCCCTCCTCGGAGGGAGAGACTATGGCTACACCTTC. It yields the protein CALLGGRDYGYTF.

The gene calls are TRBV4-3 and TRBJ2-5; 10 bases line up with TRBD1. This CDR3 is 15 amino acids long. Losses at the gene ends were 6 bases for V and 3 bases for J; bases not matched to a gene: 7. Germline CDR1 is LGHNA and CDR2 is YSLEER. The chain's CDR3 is CASSRGGQGEETQYF. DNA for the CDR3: TGCGCCAGCAGTCGAGGAGGACAGGGGGAAGAGACCCAGTACTTC.

CDR3 residues: CASSPLYIQGNYGYTF. The CDR3 DNA reads as TGTGCCAGCAGCCCCCTATATATACAGGGGAACTATGGCTACACCTTC. The J gene is TRBJ1-2, the V gene TRBV4-2; the match to TRBD1 covers 7 bases. CDR3 length equals 16 residues. Germline CDR1 is LGHNA and CDR2 is YNFKEQ. The junction had 10 bases not matched to a gene; V was cut back by 4 bases and J by 2 bases.

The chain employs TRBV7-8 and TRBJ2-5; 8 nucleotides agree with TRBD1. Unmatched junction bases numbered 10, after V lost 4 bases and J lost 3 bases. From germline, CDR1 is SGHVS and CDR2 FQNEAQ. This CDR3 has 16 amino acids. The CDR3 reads CASSYLSGGGEETQYF. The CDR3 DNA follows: TGTGCCAGCAGCTACTTGTCAGGGGGCGGGGAAGAGACCCAGTACTTC. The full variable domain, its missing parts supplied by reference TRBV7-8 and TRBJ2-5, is GAGVSQSPRYKVAKRGQDVALRCDPISGHVSLFWYQQALGQGPEFLTYFQNEAQLDKSGLPSDRFFAERPEGSVSTLKIQRTQQEDSAVYLCASSYLSGGGEETQYFGPGTRLLVL.

CDR3 sequence reads: CASVPGHSYEQYF. The CDR3 DNA follows: TGTGCCAGCGTACCGGGACACTCCTACGAGCAGTACTTC. V and J are TRBV28 and TRBJ2-7; the D gene is possibly TRBD1 (6 bases). Per germline, CDR1 MDHEN and CDR2 SYDVKM. The V end was cut by 8 bases, the J end by 0 bases, with 11 bases between. The CDR3 contains 13 residues.

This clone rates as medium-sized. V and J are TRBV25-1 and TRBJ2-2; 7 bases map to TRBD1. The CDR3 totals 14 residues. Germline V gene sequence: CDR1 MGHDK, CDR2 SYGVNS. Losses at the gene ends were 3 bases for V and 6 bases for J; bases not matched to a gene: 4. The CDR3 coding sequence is TGTGCCAGCAGTGAGACAGGGTATGCCGGGGAGCTGTTTTTT. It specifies CASSETGYAGELFF.

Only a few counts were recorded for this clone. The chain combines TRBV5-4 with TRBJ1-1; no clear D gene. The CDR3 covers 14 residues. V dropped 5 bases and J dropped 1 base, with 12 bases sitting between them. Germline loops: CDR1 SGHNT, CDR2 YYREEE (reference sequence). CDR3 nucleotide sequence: TGTGCCAGCAGTACGCTAGGAGGGAACACTGAAGCTTTCTTT. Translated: CASSTLGGNTEAFF. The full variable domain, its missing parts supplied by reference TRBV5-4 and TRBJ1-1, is ETGVTQSPTHLIKTRGQQVTLRCSSQSGHNTVSWYQQALGQGPQFIFQYYREEENGRGNFPPRFSGLQFPNYSSELNVNALELDDSALYLCASSTLGGNTEAFFGQGTRLTVV.

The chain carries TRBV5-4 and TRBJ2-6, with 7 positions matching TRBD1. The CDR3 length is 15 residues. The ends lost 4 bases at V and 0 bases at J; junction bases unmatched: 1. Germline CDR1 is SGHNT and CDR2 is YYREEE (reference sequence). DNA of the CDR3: TGTGCCAGCAGCCGACAGGGCTCTGGGGCCAACGTCCTGACTTTC. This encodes CASSRQGSGANVLTF.

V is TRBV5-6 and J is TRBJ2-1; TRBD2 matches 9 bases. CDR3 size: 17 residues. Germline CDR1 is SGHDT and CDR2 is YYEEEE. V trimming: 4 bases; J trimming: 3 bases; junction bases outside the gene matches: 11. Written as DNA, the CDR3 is TGTGCCAGCAGCGGAACGCGCGGGGGGGCTATCTACAATGAGCAGTTCTTC. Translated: CASSGTRGGAIYNEQFF.

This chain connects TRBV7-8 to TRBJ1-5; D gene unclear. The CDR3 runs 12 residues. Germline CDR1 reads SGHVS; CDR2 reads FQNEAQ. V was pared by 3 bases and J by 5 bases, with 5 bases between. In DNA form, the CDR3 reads TGTGCCAGCAGCTTCCGAGATCAGCCCCAGCATTTT. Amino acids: CASSFRDQPQHF.

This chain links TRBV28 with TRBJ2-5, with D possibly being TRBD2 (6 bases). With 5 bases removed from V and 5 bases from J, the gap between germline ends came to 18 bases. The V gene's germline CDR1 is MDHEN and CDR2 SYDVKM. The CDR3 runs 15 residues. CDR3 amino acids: CASSQTSIGKETQYF. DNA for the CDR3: TGTGCCAGCAGTCAAACTAGCATCGGTAAGGAGACCCAGTACTTC.

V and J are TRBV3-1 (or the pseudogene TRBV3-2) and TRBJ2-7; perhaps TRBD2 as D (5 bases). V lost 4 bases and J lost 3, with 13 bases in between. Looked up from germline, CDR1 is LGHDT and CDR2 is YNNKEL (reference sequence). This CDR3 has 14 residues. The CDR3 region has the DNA TGTGCCAGCAGCCTAAGCGGCAGGAGCTACGAGCAGTACTTC. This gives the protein CASSLSGRSYEQYF.

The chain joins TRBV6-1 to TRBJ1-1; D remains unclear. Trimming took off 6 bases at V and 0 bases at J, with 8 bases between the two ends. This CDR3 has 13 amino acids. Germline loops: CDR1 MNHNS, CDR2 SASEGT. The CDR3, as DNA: TGTGCCAGCAGCTTCACTCTGAACACTGAAGCTTTCTTT. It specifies CASSFTLNTEAFF.

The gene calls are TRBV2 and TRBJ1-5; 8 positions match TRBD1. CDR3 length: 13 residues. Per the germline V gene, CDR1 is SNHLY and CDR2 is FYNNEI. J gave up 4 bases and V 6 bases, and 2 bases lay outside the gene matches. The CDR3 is CASRYRGNQPQHF. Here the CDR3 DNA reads TGTGCCAGCAGGTACAGGGGGAATCAGCCCCAGCATTTT.

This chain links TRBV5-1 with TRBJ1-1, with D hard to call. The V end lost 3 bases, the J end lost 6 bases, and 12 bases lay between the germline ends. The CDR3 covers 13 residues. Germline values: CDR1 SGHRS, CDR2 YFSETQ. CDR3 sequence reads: CASSSPGYSEAFF. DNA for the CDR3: TGCGCCAGCAGCTCGCCGGGTTATTCTGAAGCTTTCTTT.

In nucleotides, the CDR3 is TGTGCCATCAGTGAGTCGGGTTTTGAGGTCTATGGCTACACCTTC. The encoded protein is CAISESGFEVYGYTF. The chain uses TRBV10-3 and TRBJ1-2; D not resolved. The germline CDR1 and CDR2 sequences are ENHRY and SYGVKD. The V end was cut by 0 bases, the J end by 4 bases, with 12 bases between. The CDR3 length is 15 residues.